This T cell receptor (beta chain) appears in the sequencing data of a study of graft-versus-host responses after intestinal transplantation (dated by TCRdb to 2020 to 2023). With respect to the entire study: The transplants that recipients received were multivisceral, liver-intestinal, or isolated intestinal. Rather than being sequenced by the commercial service, samples from a few later patients were sequenced in-house on an Illumina MiSeq and processed with MiXCR. Donor T cell macrochimerism was defined as a peak of at least 4% donor T cells among recipient peripheral blood mononuclear cells. To identify alloreactive clones, pre-transplant mixed lymphocyte reaction products were sequenced and then compared with unstimulated pre-transplant donor and recipient T cells. Anti-thymocyte globulin induction was given to all recipients, followed by maintenance tacrolimus and steroids for 2 to 4 years. A cohort of fewer than 25 intestinal transplant recipients, including one retransplant, was enrolled, and a few patients lacking pretransplant specimens were excluded. Bulk TCR-beta CDR3 sequencing was used to track graft-versus-host and host-versus-graft alloreactive T cell clones in the graft, circulation and bone marrow after intestinal transplantation.

From a lookup of the germline V gene (reference sequence), CDR1 and CDR2 are LNHDA and SQIVND. The germline V end is reduced by 7 bases and the J end by 2 bases; junction bases left unmatched: 7. The CDR3 measures 15 amino acids from cysteine to phenylalanine. CDR3 DNA is the only sequence kept; it has 45 bases, read in frame from the first base. This clone was observed a handful of times. Its binding antigen is unknown. No base quality information exists; no much larger clone differs at one position. Summary of the overall study and its limitations: GvH clones were detected in recipient bone marrow, and some of these GvH clones were observed earlier in ileal mucosa or blood, consistent with an intestinal mucosal origin. The conclusions were limited by the relatively low number and heterogeneity of the intestinal transplant patients. Early after transplant, peak levels of circulating GvH clones were associated with declines in HvG clones. Patients with donor T cell macrochimerism had high GvH to HvG T cell clonal ratios in their allografts.

In the first month after transplant, blood samples were collected up to 4 times, and after that at least monthly when available. Library method: the immunoSEQ multiplex PCR assay. Adaptive Biotechnologies carried out high-throughput TCR-beta CDR3 sequencing of genomic DNA for most patients. From the authors' description of their analysis: Adaptive's ImmunoSEQ software was the source of the TCR sequencing data for 15 to 20 patients, while a few other patients were processed with MiXCR and VDJtools. CDR3 nucleotide sequences shared between donor and recipient were removed because their origin could not be assigned. At least 2-fold expansion over unstimulated cells and a minimum CFSE-low frequency of 0.002% (template counts) or 0.001% (read counts) were required for clones to be classified as alloreactive. A clone was considered mappable if detected in the sequenced pre-transplant spleen, lymph node, or MLR CFSE-low populations of the donor or recipient. The cumulative frequency of alloreactive clones was calculated as a percentage of all sequences, weighted by copy number. TCRdb limited this immuneACCESS table to in-frame rearrangements with V and J called. A share of clones is missing; checked studies link under half to unresolved V genes, and the rest is unexplained. The V and J calls and the clone size are those of that table, but D and trimming were determined from the DNA. In this sample the table shows roughly 99,000 clones, about 84% of which occur a single time. The top ten hold 1.4% of the sample.

The sequenced sample was PBMCs, obtained 255 days after intestinal transplant. The TCR comes from a human patient who received an intestinal transplant, so some T cells may come from the graft donor. The rearrangement joined TRBV19 to TRBJ1-3; 8 bases in between match TRBD1. Here the CDR3 is given as CASKGTGPAGNTIYF. The DNA sequence follows: TGTGCCAGTAAGGGGACAGGTCCGGCTGGAAACACCATATATTTT.